The following is a T cell receptor (beta chain) sequence with its context. Antigen unknown. The data derive from a study of OX40 agonist ivuxolimab in advanced cancers. The wider study: Three patients had partial responses: one hepatocellular carcinoma, two cutaneous melanoma. Findings and limits, study-wide: At 0.1 to 3.0 mg/kg and by week 6, clonal expansion occurred in CD4+ and CD8+ blood T cells.

V dropped 6 bases and J dropped 15; count of bases not matched to a gene: 15. Germline V gene data show CDR1 as MDHEN and CDR2 as SYDVKM. The CDR3 contains 14 residues. Sequencing was performed with immunoSEQ multiplex PCR; in TCRdb, only in-frame clones are kept and a portion is missing. The sample consists of about 53,000 clones, roughly 88% of them appearing once. This chain connects TRBV28 to TRBJ1-5; 9 positions agree with TRBD1. Source: CD4+ or CD8+ T cells sorted from blood, taken in a trial of the OX40 agonist ivuxolimab. The source of this sequence is an adult with an advanced solid tumor such as melanoma, head and neck, liver or kidney cancer. The CDR3 bases are TGTGCCAGCAGCCCTGGACAGGGGCCCTTTTCCTTGCATTTT. It is translated as CASSPGQGPFSLHF.